This T cell receptor (beta chain) came from a study of control samples from healthy donors and cancer patients. The CDR3 length is 13 residues. Germline CDR1 is SGHNT and CDR2 is YENEEA. Trimming shortened V by 5 bases and J by 2 bases, and 8 bases separated the two germline ends. The repertoire was sequenced with immunoSEQ multiplex PCR; TCRdb's copy has only in-frame clones and lacks some. Among some 130,000 clones listed, over 85% were seen once. The rearrangement joins TRBV11-3 to TRBJ2-3, with D perhaps matching TRBD1 (5 bases). This TCR derives from a young man in good health. Sequences were obtained from blood. The CDR3 coding sequence is TGTGCCAGCAGCGACAGATACACAGATACGCAGTATTTT. It translates to CASSDRYTDTQYF.